The clone carrying this T cell receptor beta chain was observed a handful of times. The investigators reverse transcribed all of the isolated RNA, so they sequenced expressed TCRB transcripts. Assay: immunoSEQ multiplex PCR; the TCRdb copy retains only in-frame clones and omits some. The sample lists under 400,000 clones, roughly 21% seen once, with 0.044% in the top ten. The data originate from a study of beta chain features in type 1 diabetes. The V gene's germline CDR1 is SNHLY and CDR2 FYNNEI. With 6 bases clipped from V and 7 bases from J, the junction kept 7 bases outside the gene matches. The CDR3 consists of 13 residues.

Sequenced sample: naive CD4+ T cells from blood. The chain links TRBV2 to TRBJ2-7; TRBD1 matches at 9 bases. This TCR derives from a woman between 18 and 29 years old in good health. The CDR3 DNA sequence: TGTGCCAGCAGGAACAGGGGGCATGGAGAGCAGTACTTC. Residues: CASRNRGHGEQYF.